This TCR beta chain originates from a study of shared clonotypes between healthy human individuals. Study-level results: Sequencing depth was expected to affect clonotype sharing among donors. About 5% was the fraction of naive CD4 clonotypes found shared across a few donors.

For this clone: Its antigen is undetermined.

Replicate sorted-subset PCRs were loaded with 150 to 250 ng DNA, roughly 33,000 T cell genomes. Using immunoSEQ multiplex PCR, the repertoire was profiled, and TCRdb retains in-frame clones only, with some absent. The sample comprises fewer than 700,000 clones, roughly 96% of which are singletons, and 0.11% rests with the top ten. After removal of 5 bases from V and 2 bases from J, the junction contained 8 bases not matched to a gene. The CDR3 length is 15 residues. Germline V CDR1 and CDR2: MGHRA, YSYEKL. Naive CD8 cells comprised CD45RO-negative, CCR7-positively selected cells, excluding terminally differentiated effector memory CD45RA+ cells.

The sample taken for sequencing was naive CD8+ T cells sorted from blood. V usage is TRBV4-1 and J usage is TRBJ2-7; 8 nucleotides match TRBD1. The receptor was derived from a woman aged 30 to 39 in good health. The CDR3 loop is CASSYTGTGPYEQYF. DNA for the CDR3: TGCGCCAGCAGCTATACCGGGACAGGTCCCTACGAGCAGTACTTC.